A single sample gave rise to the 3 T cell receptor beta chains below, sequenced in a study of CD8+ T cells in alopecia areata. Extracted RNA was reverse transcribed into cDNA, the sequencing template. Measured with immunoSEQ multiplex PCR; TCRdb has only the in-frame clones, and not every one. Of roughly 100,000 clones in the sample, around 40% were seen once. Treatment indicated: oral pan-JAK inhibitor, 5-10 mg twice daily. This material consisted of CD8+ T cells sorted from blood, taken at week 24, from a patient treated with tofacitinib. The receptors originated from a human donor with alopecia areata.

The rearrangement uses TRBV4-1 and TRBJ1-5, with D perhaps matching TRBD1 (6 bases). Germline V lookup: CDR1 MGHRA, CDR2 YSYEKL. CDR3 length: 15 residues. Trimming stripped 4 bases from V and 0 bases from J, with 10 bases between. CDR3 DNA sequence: TGCGCCAGCAGCCTCCGGGACAATAGCAATCAGCCCCAGCATTTT. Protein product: CASSLRDNSNQPQHF.

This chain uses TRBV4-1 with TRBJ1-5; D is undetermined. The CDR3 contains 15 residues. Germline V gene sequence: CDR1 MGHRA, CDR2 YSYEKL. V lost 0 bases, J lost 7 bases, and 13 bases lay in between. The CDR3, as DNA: TGCGCCAGCAGCCAAGATCGAGGAGTCCGACAGCCCCAGCATTTT. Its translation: CASSQDRGVRQPQHF.

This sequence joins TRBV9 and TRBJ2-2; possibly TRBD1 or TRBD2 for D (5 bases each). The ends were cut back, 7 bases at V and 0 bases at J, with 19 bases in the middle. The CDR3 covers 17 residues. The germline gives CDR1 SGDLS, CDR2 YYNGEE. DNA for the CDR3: TGTGCCAGCCATTTTTCTCCGGGACGGTCGAACACCGGGGAGCTGTTTTTT. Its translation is CASHFSPGRSNTGELFF.